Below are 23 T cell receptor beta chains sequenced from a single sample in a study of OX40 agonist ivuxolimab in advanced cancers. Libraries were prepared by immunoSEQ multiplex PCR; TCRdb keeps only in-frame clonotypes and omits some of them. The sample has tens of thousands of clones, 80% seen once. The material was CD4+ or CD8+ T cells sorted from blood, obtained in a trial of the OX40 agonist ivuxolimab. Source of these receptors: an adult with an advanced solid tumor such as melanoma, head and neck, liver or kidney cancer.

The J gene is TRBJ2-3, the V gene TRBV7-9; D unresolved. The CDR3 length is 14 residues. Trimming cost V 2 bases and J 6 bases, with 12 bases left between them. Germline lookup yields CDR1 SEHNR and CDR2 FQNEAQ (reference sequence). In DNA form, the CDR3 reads TGTGCCAGCAGCTTACGCACCCTCCTTGATACGCAGTATTTT. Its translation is CASSLRTLLDTQYF.

The CDR3 DNA sequence: TGTGCCAGCAGCGTAGTGGCTAGCGTATACTCCTACAATGAGCAGTTCTTC. Residues: CASSVVASVYSYNEQFF. The chain combines TRBV9 with TRBJ2-1; D possibly corresponds to TRBD2 (6 bases). Germline V gene lookup returns CDR1 SGDLS and CDR2 YYNGEE. V was trimmed by 0 bases and J by 0 bases, leaving 13 bases between them. This CDR3 is 17 amino acids long.

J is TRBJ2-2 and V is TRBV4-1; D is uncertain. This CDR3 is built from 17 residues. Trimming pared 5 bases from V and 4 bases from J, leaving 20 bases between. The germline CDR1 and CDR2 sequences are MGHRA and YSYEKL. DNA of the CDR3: TGCGCCAGCAGCGGATCCCGGACGCAGCCTTCCACCGGGGAGCTGTTTTTT. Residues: CASSGSRTQPSTGELFF.

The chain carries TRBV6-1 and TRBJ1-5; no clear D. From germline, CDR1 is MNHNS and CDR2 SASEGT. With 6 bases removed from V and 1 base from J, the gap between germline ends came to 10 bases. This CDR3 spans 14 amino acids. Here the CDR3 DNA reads TGTGCCAGCAGCCCGTTCGGGAGCAATCAGCCCCAGCATTTT. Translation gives CASSPFGSNQPQHF.

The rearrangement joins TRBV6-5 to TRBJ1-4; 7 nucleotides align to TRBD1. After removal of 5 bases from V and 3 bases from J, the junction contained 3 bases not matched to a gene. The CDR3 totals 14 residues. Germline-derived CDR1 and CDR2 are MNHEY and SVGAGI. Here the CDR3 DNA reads TGTGCCAGCAGTCGGACAGGCGCTAATGAAAAACTGTTTTTT. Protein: CASSRTGANEKLFF.

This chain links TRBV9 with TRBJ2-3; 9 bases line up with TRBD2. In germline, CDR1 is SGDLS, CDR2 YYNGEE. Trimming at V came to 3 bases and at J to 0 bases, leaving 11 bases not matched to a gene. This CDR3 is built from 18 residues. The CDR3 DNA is TGTGCCAGCAGCGGACCTAGCGGGAAAACCCTGAGCACAGATACGCAGTATTTT. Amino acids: CASSGPSGKTLSTDTQYF. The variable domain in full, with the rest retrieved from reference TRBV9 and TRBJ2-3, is DSGVTQTPKHLITATGQRVTLRCSPRSGDLSVYWYQQSLDQGLQFLIQYYNGEERAKGNILERFSAQQFPDLHSELNLSSLELGDSALYFCASSGPSGKTLSTDTQYFGPGTRLTVL.

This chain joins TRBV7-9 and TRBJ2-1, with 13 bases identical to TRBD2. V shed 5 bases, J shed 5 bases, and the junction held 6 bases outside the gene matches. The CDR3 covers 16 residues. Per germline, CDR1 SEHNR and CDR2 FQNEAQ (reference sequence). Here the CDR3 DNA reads TGTGCCAGCAGCCTAAGGACTAGCGGGAGAGACAATGAGCAGTTCTTC. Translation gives CASSLRTSGRDNEQFF.

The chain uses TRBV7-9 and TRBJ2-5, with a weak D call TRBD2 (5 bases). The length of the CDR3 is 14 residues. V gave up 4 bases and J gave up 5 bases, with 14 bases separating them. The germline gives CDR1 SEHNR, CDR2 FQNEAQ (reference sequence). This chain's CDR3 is CASSSKGVEETQYF. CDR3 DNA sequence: TGTGCCAGCAGCTCTAAGGGAGTAGAGGAGACCCAGTACTTC.

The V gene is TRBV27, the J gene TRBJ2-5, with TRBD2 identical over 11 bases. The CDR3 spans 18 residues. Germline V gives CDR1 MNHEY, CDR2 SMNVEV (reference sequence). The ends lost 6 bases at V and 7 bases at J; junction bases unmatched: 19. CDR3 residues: CASSRGRTSGYSTGTQYF. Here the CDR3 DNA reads TGTGCCAGCAGCAGGGGACGGACTAGCGGGTACTCGACAGGGACCCAGTACTTC.

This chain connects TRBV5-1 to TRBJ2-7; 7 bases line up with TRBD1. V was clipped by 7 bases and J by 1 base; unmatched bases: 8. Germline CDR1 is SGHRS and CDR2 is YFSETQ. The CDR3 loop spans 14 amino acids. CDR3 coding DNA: TGCGCCAGCGGACCCCAGGGGGTGTCCTACGAGCAGTACTTC. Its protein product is CASGPQGVSYEQYF.

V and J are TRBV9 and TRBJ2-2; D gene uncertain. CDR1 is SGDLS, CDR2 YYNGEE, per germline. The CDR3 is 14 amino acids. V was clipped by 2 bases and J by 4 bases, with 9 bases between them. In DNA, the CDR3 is TGTGCCAGCAGCGTTAGAGGTGCCACCGGGGAGCTGTTTTTT. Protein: CASSVRGATGELFF.

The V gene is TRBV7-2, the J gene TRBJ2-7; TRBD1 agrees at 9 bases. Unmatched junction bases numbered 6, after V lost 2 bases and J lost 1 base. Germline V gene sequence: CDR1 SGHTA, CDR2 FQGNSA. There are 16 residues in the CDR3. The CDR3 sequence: CASSLTVTGGSYEQYF. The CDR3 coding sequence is TGTGCCAGCAGCTTAACCGTGACAGGGGGGTCCTACGAGCAGTACTTC. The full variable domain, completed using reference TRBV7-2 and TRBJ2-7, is GAGVSQSPSNKVTEKGKDVELRCDPISGHTALYWYRQSLGQGLEFLIYFQGNSAPDKSGLPSDRFSAERTGGSVSTLTIQRTQQEDSAVYLCASSLTVTGGSYEQYFGPGTRLTVT.

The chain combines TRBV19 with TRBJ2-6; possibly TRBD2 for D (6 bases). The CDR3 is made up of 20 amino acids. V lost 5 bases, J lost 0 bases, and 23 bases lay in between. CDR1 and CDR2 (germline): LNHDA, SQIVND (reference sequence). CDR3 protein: CASSGPGGSVYSSGANVLTF. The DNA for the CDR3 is TGTGCCAGTAGTGGCCCTGGGGGGTCAGTGTATAGCTCTGGGGCCAACGTCCTGACTTTC.

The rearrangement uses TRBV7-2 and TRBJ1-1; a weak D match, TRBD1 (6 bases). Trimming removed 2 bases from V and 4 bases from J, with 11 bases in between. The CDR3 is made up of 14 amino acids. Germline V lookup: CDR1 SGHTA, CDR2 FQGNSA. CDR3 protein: CASSLTGTSTEAFF. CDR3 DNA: TGTGCCAGCAGCTTAACAGGGACTAGCACTGAAGCTTTCTTT.

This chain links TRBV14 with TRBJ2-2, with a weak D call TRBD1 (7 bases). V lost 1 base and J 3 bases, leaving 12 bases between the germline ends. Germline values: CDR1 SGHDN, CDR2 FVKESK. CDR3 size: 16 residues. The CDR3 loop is CASSQVGGGYTGELFF. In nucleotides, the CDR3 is TGTGCCAGCAGCCAAGTCGGAGGGGGCTACACCGGGGAGCTGTTTTTT.

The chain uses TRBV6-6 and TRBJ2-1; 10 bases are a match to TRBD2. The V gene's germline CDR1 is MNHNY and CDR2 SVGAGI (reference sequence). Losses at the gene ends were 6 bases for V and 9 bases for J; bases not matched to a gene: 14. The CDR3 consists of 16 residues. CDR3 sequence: CASSLLAGALGGEQFF. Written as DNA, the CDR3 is TGTGCCAGCAGCCTTCTAGCGGGAGCCCTAGGGGGTGAGCAGTTCTTC.

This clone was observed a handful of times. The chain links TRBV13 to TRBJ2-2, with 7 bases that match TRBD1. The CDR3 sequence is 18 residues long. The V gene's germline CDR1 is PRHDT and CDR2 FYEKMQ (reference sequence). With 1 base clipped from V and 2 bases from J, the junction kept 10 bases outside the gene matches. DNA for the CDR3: TGTGCCAGCAGCTTAGTAACCCCGACAGGGTCTAACACCGGGGAGCTGTTTTTT. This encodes CASSLVTPTGSNTGELFF.

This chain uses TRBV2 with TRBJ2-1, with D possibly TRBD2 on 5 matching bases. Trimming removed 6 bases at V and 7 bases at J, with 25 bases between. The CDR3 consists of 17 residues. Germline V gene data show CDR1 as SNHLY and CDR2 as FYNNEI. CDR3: CASRRLLGLRLGNEQFF. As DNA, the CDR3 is TGTGCCAGCAGGCGGCTACTTGGACTGAGGCTCGGGAATGAGCAGTTCTTC.

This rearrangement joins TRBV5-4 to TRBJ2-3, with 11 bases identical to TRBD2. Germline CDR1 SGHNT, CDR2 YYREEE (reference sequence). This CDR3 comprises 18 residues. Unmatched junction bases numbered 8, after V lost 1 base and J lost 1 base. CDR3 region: CASSLRLAGGGGTDTQYF. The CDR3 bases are TGTGCCAGCAGCTTGAGGCTAGCGGGAGGTGGGGGCACAGATACGCAGTATTTT. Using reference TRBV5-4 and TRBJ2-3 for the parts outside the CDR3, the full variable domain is ETGVTQSPTHLIKTRGQQVTLRCSSQSGHNTVSWYQQALGQGPQFIFQYYREEENGRGNFPPRFSGLQFPNYSSELNVNALELDDSALYLCASSLRLAGGGGTDTQYFGPGTRLTVL.

CDR3 protein: CASSYTGGEQYF. CDR3 in DNA: TGTGCCAGCAGTTACACGGGTGGCGAGCAGTACTTC. The chain recombines TRBV6-5 with TRBJ2-7; no clear D gene. The length of the CDR3 is 12 residues. CDR1 is MNHEY and CDR2 is SVGAGI in the germline V gene. Trimming removed 2 bases from V and 6 bases from J, with 8 bases in between.

CDR3 protein: CASSGGLASHEQYF. The CDR3 nucleotides read TGTGCCAGCAGTGGGGGACTAGCATCTCACGAGCAGTACTTC. The chain has TRBV2 and TRBJ2-7; 9 bases map to TRBD2. Per the germline V gene, CDR1 is SNHLY and CDR2 is FYNNEI. This CDR3 has 14 amino acids. The V and J ends lost 4 bases and 5 bases, in that order; junction bases with no gene match: 6.

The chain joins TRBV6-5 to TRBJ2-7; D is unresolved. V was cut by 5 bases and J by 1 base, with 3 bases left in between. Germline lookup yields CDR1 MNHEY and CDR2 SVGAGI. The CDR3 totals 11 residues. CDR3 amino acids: CASSRSYEQYF. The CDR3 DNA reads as TGTGCCAGCAGTCGATCCTACGAGCAGTACTTC.

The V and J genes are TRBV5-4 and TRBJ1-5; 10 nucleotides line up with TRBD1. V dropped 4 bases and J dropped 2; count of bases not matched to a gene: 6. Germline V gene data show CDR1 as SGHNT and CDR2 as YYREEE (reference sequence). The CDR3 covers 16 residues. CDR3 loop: CASSVPGQGCNQPQHF. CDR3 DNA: TGTGCCAGCAGCGTACCGGGACAGGGGTGCAATCAGCCCCAGCATTTT.